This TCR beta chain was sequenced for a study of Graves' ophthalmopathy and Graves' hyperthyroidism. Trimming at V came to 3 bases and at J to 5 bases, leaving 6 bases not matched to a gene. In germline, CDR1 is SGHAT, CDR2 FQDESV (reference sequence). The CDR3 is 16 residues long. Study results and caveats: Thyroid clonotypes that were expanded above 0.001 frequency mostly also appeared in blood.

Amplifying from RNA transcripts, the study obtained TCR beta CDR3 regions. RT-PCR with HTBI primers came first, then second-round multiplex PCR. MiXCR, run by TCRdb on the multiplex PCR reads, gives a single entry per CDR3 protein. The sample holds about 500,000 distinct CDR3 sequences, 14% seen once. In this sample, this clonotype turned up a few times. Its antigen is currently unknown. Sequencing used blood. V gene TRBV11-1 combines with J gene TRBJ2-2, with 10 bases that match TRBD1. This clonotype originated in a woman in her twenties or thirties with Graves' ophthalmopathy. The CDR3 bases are TGTGCCAGCAGCTTGTCGGGACAGGGGAAGACCGGGGAGCTGTTTTTT. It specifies CASSLSGQGKTGELFF. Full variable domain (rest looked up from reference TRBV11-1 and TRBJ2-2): EAEVAQSPRYKITEKSQAVAFWCDPISGHATLYWYRQILGQGPELLVQFQDESVVDDSQLPKDRFSAERLKGVDSTLKIQPAELGDSAMYLCASSLSGQGKTGELFFGEGSRLTVL.